This TCR beta chain was obtained from a study of T-cell reconstitution after alpha-beta-depleted transplantation in children. Study outcomes and limitations: Alpha-beta T cells about two months after transplant reportedly derived from several hundred expanded graft clones. The authors attributed T-cell counts and diversity one year after transplant mostly to newly produced T cells.

Unique molecular identifiers were used to barcode this TCRbeta library. MiXCR, run by TCRdb on the PCR reads, gives a single entry per CDR3 protein. The sample shows about 340,000 distinct CDR3 sequences, 15% to 20% of them seen only once. This clonotype was detected a few times. Its antigen is undetermined. The sequence was collected from a male patient between 2 and 9 years old who had a stem cell transplant for acute lymphoblastic leukemia, so the T cells may come from the graft donor. The input for sequencing was PBMCs, mostly from graft donor cells, taken 360 days after TCRalphabeta/CD19-depleted stem cell transplant.

CDR3 nucleotide sequence: TGTGCCAGCAGCTTAGCAGGGGCCCGCTCTGGAAACACCATATATTTT. Translated, it gives CASSLAGARSGNTIYF. J is TRBJ1-3 and V is TRBV7-2; D is perhaps TRBD1 (5 bases). Trimming took 0 bases from V and 0 from J, leaving 9 bases between them. The CDR3 length is 16 residues. Germline loops: CDR1 SGHTA, CDR2 FQGNSA.